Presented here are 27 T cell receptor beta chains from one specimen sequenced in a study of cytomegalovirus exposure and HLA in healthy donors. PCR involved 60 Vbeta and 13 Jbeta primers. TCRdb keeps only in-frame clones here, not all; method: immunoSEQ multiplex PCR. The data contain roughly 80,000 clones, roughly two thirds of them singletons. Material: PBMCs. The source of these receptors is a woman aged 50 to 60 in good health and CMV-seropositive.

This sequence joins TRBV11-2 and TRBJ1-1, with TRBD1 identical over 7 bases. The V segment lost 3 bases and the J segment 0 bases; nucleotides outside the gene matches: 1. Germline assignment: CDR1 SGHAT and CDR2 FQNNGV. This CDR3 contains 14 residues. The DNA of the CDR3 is TGTGCCAGCAGCTTGGGACAGCTGAACACTGAAGCTTTCTTT. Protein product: CASSLGQLNTEAFF. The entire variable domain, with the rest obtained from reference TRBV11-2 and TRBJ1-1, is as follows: EAGVAQSPRYKIIEKRQSVAFWCNPISGHATLYWYQQILGQGPKLLIQFQNNGVVDDSQLPKDRFSAERLKGVDSTLKIQPAKLEDSAVYLCASSLGQLNTEAFFGQGTRLTVV.

The CDR3 region has the DNA TGTGCCAGCAGTCCTTGGACAGGGGAGCCCCAGCATTTT. Protein sequence: CASSPWTGEPQHF. The V and J genes are TRBV27 and TRBJ1-5; 9 positions agree with TRBD1. CDR1 MNHEY and CDR2 SMNVEV come from the germline V gene (reference sequence). Trimming cost V 5 bases and J 8 bases; bases outside gene matches: 4. CDR3 length: 13 residues.

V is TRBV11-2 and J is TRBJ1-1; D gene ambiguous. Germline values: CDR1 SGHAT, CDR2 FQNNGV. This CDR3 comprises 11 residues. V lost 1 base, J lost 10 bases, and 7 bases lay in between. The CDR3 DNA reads TGTGCCAGCAGCTTAGGGCATATAGCTTTCTTT. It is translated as CASSLGHIAFF.

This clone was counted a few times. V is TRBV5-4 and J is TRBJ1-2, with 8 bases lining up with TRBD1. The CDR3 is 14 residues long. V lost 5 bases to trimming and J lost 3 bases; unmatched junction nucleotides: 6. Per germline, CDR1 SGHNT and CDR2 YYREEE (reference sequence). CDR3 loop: CASRSSGGDYGYTF. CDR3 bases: TGTGCCAGCAGATCTTCAGGGGGCGACTATGGCTACACCTTC. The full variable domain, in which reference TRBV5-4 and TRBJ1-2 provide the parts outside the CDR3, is ETGVTQSPTHLIKTRGQQVTLRCSSQSGHNTVSWYQQALGQGPQFIFQYYREEENGRGNFPPRFSGLQFPNYSSELNVNALELDDSALYLCASRSSGGDYGYTFGSGTRLTVV.

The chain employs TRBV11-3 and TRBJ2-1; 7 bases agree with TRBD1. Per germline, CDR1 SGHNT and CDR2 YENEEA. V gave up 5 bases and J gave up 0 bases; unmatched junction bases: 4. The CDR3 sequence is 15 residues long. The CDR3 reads CASSRQGSSYNEQFF. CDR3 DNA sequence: TGTGCCAGCAGCCGACAGGGAAGCTCCTACAATGAGCAGTTCTTC.

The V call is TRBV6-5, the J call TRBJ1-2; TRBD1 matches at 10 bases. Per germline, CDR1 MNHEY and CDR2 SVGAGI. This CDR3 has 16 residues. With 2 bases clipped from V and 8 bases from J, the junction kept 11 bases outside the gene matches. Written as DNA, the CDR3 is TGTGCCAGCAGTTACCCCGGGACAGGGGACCCTGGAGGCTACACCTTC. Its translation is CASSYPGTGDPGGYTF.

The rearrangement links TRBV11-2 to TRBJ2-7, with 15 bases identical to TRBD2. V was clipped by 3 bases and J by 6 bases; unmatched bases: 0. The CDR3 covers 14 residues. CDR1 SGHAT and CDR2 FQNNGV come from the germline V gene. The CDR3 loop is CASSLGLAGGEQYV. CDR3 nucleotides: TGTGCCAGCAGCTTGGGACTAGCGGGGGGCGAGCAGTACGTC.

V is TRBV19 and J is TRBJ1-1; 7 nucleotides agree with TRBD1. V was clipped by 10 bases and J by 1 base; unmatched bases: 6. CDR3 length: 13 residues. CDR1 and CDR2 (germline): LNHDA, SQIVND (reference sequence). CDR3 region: CATGQDPNTEAFF. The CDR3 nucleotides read TGTGCCACCGGACAGGACCCGAACACTGAAGCTTTCTTT.

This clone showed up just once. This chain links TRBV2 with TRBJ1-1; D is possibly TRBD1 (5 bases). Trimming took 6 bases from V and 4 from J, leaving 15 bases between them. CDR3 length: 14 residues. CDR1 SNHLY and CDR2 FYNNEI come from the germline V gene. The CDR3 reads CASSAGPSRTEAFF. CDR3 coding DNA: TGTGCCAGCAGCGCGGGGCCGTCGCGCACTGAAGCTTTCTTT.

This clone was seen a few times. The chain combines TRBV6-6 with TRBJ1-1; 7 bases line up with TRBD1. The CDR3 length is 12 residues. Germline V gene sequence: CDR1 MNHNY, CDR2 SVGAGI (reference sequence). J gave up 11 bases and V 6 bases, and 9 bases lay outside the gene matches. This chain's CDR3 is CASRSAVQGAFF. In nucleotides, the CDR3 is TGTGCCAGCAGATCGGCCGTACAGGGGGCTTTCTTT.

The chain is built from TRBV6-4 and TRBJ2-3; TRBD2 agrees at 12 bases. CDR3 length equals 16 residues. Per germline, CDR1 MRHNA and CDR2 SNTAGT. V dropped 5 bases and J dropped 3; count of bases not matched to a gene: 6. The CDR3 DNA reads TGTGCCAGCAGTCCTTCGACTAGCGGGGGTACAGATACGCAGTATTTT. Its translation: CASSPSTSGGTDTQYF.

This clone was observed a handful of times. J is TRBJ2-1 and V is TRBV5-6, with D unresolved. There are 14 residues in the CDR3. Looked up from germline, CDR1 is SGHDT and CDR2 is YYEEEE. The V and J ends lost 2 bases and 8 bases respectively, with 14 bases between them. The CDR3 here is CASSFYVLTDEQFF. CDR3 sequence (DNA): TGTGCCAGCAGCTTTTACGTCCTTACAGATGAGCAGTTCTTC.

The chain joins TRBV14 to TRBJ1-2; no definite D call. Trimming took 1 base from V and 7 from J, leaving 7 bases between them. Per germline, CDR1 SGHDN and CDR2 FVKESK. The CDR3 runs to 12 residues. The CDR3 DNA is TGTGCCAGCAGCCAAGGTTGGAGTGGCTACACCTTC. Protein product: CASSQGWSGYTF.

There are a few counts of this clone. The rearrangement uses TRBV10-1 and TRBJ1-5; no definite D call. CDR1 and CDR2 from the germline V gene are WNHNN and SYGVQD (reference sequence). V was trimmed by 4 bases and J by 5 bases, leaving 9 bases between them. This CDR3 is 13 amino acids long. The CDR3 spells CASSARYDQPQHF. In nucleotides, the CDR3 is TGCGCCAGCAGTGCCAGATACGATCAGCCCCAGCATTTT.

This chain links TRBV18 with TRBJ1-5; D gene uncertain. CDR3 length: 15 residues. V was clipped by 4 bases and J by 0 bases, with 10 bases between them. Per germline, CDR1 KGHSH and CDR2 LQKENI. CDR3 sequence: CASSRGRNSNQPQHF. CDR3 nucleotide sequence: TGTGCCAGCTCACGAGGGAGGAATAGCAATCAGCCCCAGCATTTT.

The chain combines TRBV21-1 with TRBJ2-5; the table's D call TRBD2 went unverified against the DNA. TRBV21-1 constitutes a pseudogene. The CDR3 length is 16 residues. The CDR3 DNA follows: TGTGCCAGCAGCTCTCCCTCCACCGGGGGGGGAAAGACCCAGTACTTC. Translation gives CASSSPSTGGGKTQYF.

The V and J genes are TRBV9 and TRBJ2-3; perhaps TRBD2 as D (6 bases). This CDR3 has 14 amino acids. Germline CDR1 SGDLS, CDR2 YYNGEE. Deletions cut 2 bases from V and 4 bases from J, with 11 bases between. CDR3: CASSVAGLPDTQYF. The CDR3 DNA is TGTGCCAGCAGCGTGGCGGGACTTCCAGATACGCAGTATTTT.

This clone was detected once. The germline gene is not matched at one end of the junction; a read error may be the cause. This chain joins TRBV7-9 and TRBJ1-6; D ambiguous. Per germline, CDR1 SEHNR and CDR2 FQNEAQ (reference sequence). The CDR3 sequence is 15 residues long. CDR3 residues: CSSSMMSSYNSPLHF. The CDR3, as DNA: TGTTCCAGCAGCATGATGAGCTCCTATAATTCACCCCTCCACTTT. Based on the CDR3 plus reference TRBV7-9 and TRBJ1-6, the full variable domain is DTGVSQNPRHKITKRGQNVTFRCDPISEHNRLYWYRQTLGQGPEFLTYFQNEAQLEKSRLLSDRFSAERPKGSFSTLEIQRTEQGDSAMYLCSSSMMSSYNSPLHFGNGTRLTVT.

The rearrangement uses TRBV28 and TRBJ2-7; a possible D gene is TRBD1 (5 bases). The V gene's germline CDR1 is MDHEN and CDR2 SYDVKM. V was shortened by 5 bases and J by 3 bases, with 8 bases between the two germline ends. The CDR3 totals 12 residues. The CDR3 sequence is CASSRQNYEQYV. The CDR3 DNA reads TGTGCCAGCAGTCGACAGAACTACGAGCAGTACGTC.

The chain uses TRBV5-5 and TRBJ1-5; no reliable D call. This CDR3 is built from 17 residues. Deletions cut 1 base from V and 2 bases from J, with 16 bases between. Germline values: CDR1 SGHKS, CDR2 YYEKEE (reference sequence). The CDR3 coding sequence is TGTGCCAGCAGCTTGCAGGCAGGTCTTGAAGGCAATCAGCCCCAGCATTTT. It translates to CASSLQAGLEGNQPQHF. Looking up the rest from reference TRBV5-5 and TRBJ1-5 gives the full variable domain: DAGVTQSPTHLIKTRGQQVTLRCSPISGHKSVSWYQQVLGQGPQFIFQYYEKEERGRGNFPDRFSARQFPNYSSELNVNALLLGDSALYLCASSLQAGLEGNQPQHFGDGTRLSIL.

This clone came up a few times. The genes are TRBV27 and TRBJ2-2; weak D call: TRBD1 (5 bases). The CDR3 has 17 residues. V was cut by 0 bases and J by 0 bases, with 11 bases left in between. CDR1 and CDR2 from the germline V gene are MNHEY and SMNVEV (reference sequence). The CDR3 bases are TGTGCCAGCAGTTTATCCCGCCAGGGTACGAACACCGGGGAGCTGTTTTTT. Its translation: CASSLSRQGTNTGELFF.

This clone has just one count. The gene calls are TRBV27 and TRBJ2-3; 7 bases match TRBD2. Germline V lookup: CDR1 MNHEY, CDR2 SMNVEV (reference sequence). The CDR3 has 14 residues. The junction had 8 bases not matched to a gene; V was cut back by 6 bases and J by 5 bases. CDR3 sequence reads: CASSRRGREDTQYF. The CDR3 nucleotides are TGTGCCAGCAGCAGGCGGGGGAGGGAAGATACGCAGTATTTT.

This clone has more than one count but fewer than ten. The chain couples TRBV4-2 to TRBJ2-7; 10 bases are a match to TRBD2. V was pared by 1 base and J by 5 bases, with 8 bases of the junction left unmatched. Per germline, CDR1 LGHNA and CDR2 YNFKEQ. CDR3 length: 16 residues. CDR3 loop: CASSQVQAGGPDEQYF. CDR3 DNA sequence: TGTGCCAGCAGCCAAGTACAAGCGGGGGGGCCCGACGAGCAGTACTTC.

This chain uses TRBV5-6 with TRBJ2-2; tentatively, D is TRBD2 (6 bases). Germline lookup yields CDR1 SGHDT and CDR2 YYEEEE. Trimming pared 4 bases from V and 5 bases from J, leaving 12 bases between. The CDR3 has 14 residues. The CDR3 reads CASSPIGGTGELFF. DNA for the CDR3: TGTGCCAGCAGCCCCATCGGGGGAACCGGGGAGCTGTTTTTT.

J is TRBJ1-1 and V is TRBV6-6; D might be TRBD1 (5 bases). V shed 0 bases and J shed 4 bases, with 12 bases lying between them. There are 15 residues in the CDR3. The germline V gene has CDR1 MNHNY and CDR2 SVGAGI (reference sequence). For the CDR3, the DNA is TGTGCCAGCAGTTACTCACGGGCAGGGTCCACTGAAGCTTTCTTT. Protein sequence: CASSYSRAGSTEAFF.

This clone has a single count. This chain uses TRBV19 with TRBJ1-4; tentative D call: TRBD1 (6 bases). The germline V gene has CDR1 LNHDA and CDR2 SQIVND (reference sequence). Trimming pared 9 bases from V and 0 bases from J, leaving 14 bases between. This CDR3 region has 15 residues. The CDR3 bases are TGTGCCAGCGGGCTAGGGGGAGCAACTAATGAAAAACTGTTTTTT. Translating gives CASGLGGATNEKLFF.

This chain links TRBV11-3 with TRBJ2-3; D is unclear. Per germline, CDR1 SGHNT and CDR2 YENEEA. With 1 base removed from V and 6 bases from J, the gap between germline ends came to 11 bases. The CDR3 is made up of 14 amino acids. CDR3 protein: CASSLGGAEDTQYF. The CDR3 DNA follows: TGTGCCAGCAGCTTAGGTGGCGCGGAGGATACGCAGTATTTT.